This T cell receptor beta chain was sequenced during a study of T cells after yellow fever vaccination. Findings and limits, study-wide: By day 5 rather than day 15, the secondary response had peaked, though it was weaker. A large majority of primary-vaccination clones showed up again after the booster (about 97% CD4, 88% CD8).

One entry per CDR3 protein results from TCRdb running MiXCR on the 5' RACE reads. The sample consists of roughly 49,000 distinct CDR3 sequences, less than 9% of them appearing once. Germline CDR1 is MNHEY and CDR2 is SVGEGT. The CDR3 runs to 13 residues. The V end lost 11 bases, the J end lost 4 bases, and 14 bases lay between the germline ends. This clonotype was observed many times. The target antigen is unknown. The sequencing used CD8+ T cells sorted from PBMCs, collected approximately 16 days after the first yellow fever vaccination. The receptor was isolated from a young man who received the YFV17D yellow fever vaccine. The genes are TRBV6-2 or TRBV6-3 and TRBJ2-2; D might be TRBD2 (6 bases). The CDR3 loop is CAARGSFTGELFF. The CDR3 DNA follows: TGTGCCGCGCGGGGTAGCTTCACCGGGGAGCTGTTTTTT.